Below, one TCR beta chain is given with its context. Antigen unknown. This sample is drawn from a study of cytomegalovirus exposure and HLA in healthy donors. 60 Vbeta and 13 Jbeta primers were used in PCR. Data came from immunoSEQ multiplex PCR; TCRdb stores just in-frame clones and leaves some out. The profile shows some 130,000 clones, 60% to 85% of them singletons. The CDR3 has 15 amino acids. In germline, CDR1 is SQVTM, CDR2 ANQGSEA. Trimming removed 1 base from V and 11 bases from J; junction bases left unmatched: 7. Broader study findings: In a later analysis, TCR beta V- and J-gene trimming showed a link to a missense DCLRE1C variant. In a later analysis, productive TCRs from donors in an Asian-associated ancestry cluster reportedly carried fewer N-insertions than the cohort mean.

The sample comprised PBMCs. This TCR was sampled from a woman aged 18-35 years in good health and CMV-seronegative. The rearrangement uses TRBV29-1 and TRBJ2-1; the match to TRBD2 covers 14 bases. The CDR3 sequence: CSVEVSGLAGGQQFF. In nucleotides, the CDR3 is TGCAGCGTTGAAGTCTCCGGACTAGCGGGAGGCCAGCAGTTCTTC.